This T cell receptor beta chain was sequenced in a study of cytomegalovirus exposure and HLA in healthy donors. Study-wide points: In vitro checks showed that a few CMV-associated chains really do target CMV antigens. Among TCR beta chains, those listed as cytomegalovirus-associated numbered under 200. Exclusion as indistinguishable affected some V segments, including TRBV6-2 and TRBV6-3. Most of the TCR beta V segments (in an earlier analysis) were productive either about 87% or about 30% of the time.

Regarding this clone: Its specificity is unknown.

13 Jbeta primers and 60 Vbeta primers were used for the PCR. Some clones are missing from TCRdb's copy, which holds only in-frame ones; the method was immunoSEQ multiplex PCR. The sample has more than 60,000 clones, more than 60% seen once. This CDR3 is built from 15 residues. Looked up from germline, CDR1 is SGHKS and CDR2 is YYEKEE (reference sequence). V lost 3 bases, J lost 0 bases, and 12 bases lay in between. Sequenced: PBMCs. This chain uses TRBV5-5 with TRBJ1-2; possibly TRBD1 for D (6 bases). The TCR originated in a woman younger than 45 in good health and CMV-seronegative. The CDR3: CASSSSTGTNYGYTF. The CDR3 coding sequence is TGTGCCAGCAGCTCGTCGACAGGTACTAACTATGGCTACACCTTC.